What follows is one T cell receptor beta chain and its context. CDR1 MNHEY and CDR2 SMNVEV come from the germline V gene (reference sequence). The length of the CDR3 is 15 residues. The ends lost 4 bases at V and 10 bases at J; junction bases unmatched: 10. Assignments of participants to cohorts depended upon their own reported clinical history. The source of the sample is a study of blood T cell repertoires in COVID-19. Generated by immunoSEQ multiplex PCR, the TCRdb table keeps only in-frame clones and is missing some. The table lists about 300,000 clones, under 90% of them singletons. This sequence was found in a young woman who had recovered from COVID-19. This sequence joins TRBV27 and TRBJ1-6; 7 nucleotides line up with TRBD1. Sequences were obtained from PBMCs or T cells enriched from blood (not recorded which). The CDR3 nucleotides read TGTGCCAGCAGTTCCCTGGTGTCAGGGGGATCACCCCTCCACTTT. Amino acids: CASSSLVSGGSPLHF.